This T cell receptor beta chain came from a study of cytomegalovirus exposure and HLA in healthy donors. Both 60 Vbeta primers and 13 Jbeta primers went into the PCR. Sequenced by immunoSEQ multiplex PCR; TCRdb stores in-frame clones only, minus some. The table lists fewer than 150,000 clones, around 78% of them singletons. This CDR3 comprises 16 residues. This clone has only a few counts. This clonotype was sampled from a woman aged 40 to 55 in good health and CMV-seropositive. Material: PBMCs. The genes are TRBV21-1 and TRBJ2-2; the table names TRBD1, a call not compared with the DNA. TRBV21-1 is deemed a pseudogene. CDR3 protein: CASSKDRGRRTGELFF. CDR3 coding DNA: TGTGCCAGCAGCAAAGACAGGGGGCGCCGGACCGGGGAGCTGTTTTTT.